A selection of T cell receptor beta chains follows, all from one sample in a study of patients and donors after allogeneic stem cell transplantation. MiXCR was run by TCRdb on the RT-PCR reads, yielding one entry per CDR3 protein. The sample comprises approximately 88,000 distinct CDR3 sequences, roughly 5.1% of which are singletons, and about 3% rests with the top ten. Sequencing used blood, either unsorted or a sorted T cell fraction (not recorded which). The receptors were sampled from a human donor who was either an allogeneic HSCT recipient or a stem cell or donor lymphocyte infusion donor (not recorded which). It is not recorded whose cells these are; they may come from a transplant donor. The CDR3 runs from the conserved cysteine through the conserved F or W. A D gene is named only where the DNA matches it firmly. Size is omitted from some rows. Given values are once, few, many or a class for expanded clones.

V gene: TRBV29-1
J gene: TRBJ2-2
clone size: many
D gene: -
CDR3 DNA: TGCAGCGCAGAGGGAGTGATGGGGTTGAACACCGGGGAGCTGTTTTTT
CDR3 protein: CSAEGVMGLNTGELFF

V gene: TRBV2
J gene: TRBJ2-7
clone size: many
D gene: -
CDR3 DNA: TGTGCCAGCTCGATTCTACAGGGACCCTACGAGCAGTACTTC
CDR3 protein: CASSILQGPYEQYF

V gene: TRBV6-1
J gene: TRBJ1-6
clone size: -
D gene: -
CDR3 DNA: TGTGCCAGCCTTCCCTGGGGGGAGAGTAATTCACCCCTCCACTTT
CDR3 protein: CASLPWGESNSPLHF

V gene: TRBV7-8
J gene: TRBJ1-1
clone size: many
D gene: -
CDR3 DNA: TGTGCCAGCAGCTTAGCCTACAGGGAGGACACTGAAGCTTTCTTT
CDR3 protein: CASSLAYREDTEAFF

V gene: TRBV5-4
J gene: TRBJ2-2
clone size: many
D gene: -
CDR3 DNA: TGTGCCAGCAGCGCGCTTTGGGGGGCCAACACCGGGGAGCTGTTTTTT
CDR3 protein: CASSALWGANTGELFF

V gene: TRBV20-1
J gene: TRBJ1-2
clone size: many
D gene: -
CDR3 DNA: TGCAGTGCTAGAGATGTGTCGTTTTTTTATGGCTACACCTTC
CDR3 protein: CSARDVSFFYGYTF

V gene: TRBV24-1
J gene: TRBJ2-2
clone size: many
D gene: TRBD2
CDR3 DNA: TGTGCCACCAGTGACACTAGCGGGGGGGCCAACACCGGGGAGCTGTTTTTT
CDR3 protein: CATSDTSGGANTGELFF

V gene: TRBV5-1
J gene: TRBJ2-5
clone size: few
D gene: TRBD1
CDR3 DNA: TGCGCCAGCAGCTTGGGAGACAGGGGTGGTTTGGGGACCCAGTACTTC
CDR3 protein: CASSLGDRGGLGTQYF

V gene: TRBV5-4
J gene: TRBJ2-1
clone size: many
D gene: TRBD2
CDR3 DNA: TGTGCCAGCAGCTTGGAAGCGGGGGGACCCTACAATGAGCAGTTCTTC
CDR3 protein: CASSLEAGGPYNEQFF

V gene: TRBV27
J gene: TRBJ1-1
clone size: medium-sized
D gene: TRBD1
CDR3 DNA: TGTGCCAGCAGTTTAGACCGGGACAGGGGATGGGCTTTCTTT
CDR3 protein: CASSLDRDRGWAFF

V gene: TRBV10-3
J gene: TRBJ2-3
clone size: few
D gene: -
CDR3 DNA: TGTGCCATCAGGGAGGGGCAGAGCACAGATACGCAGTATTTT
CDR3 protein: CAIREGQSTDTQYF

V gene: TRBV5-5
J gene: TRBJ1-2
clone size: -
D gene: -
CDR3 DNA: TGTGCCAGCAGCTTGGAGCAGGATCAGCGGTATGGCTACACCTTC
CDR3 protein: CASSLEQDQRYGYTF

V gene: TRBV5-6
J gene: TRBJ1-3
clone size: many
D gene: -
CDR3 DNA: TGTGCCAGCAGCTTGGAGTCAGGAGGAAACACCATATATTTT
CDR3 protein: CASSLESGGNTIYF

V gene: TRBV20-1
J gene: TRBJ2-1
clone size: many
D gene: TRBD2
CDR3 DNA: TGCAGTGCGACGCCTCAACTAGCGGGAGGCCACAATGAGCAGTTCTTC
CDR3 protein: CSATPQLAGGHNEQFF

V gene: TRBV2
J gene: TRBJ2-1
clone size: few
D gene: -
CDR3 DNA: TGTGCCAGCACAAAGGTACCTAGAGGCGAGGGGTTCTTC
CDR3 protein: CASTKVPRGEGFF

V gene: TRBV7-9
J gene: TRBJ2-5
clone size: -
D gene: TRBD1
CDR3 DNA: TGTGCCAGCAGCTTAGATACAGGGGCGGCAGAGACCCAGTACTTC
CDR3 protein: CASSLDTGAAETQYF

V gene: TRBV19
J gene: TRBJ2-3
clone size: many
D gene: -
CDR3 DNA: TGTGCCACCCGAGCGGCCGTAACAGATACGCAGTATTTT
CDR3 protein: CATRAAVTDTQYF

V gene: TRBV2
J gene: TRBJ2-4
clone size: many
D gene: TRBD2
CDR3 DNA: TGTGCCAGCAGTCGGGAGGGGCCAAACTCTCTTCAGTACTTC
CDR3 protein: CASSREGPNSLQYF

V gene: TRBV12-3/TRBV12-4
J gene: TRBJ2-3
clone size: many
D gene: -
CDR3 DNA: TGTGCCAGCAGTTCGACGGGGTTAAAAGAGGATACGCAGTATTTT
CDR3 protein: CASSSTGLKEDTQYF

V gene: TRBV5-1
J gene: TRBJ2-7
clone size: many
D gene: TRBD2
CDR3 DNA: TGCGCCAGCAGCGTTAGCGGGCCACGAACCTACGAGCAGTACTTC
CDR3 protein: CASSVSGPRTYEQYF

V gene: TRBV7-9
J gene: TRBJ2-2
clone size: many
D gene: -
CDR3 DNA: TGTGCCAGCAGCTTAGCCGCCGGGGAGCTGTTTTTT
CDR3 protein: CASSLAAGELFF

V gene: TRBV5-4
J gene: TRBJ1-1
clone size: many
D gene: -
CDR3 DNA: TGTGCCAGCAGCTTGGACCAGGCTACACAGATGAACACTGAAGCTTTCTTT
CDR3 protein: CASSLDQATQMNTEAFF

V gene: TRBV5-4
J gene: TRBJ2-4
clone size: few
D gene: -
CDR3 DNA: TGTGCCAGCAGCCTCTCCAGGGCCAAAAACATTCAGTACTTC
CDR3 protein: CASSLSRAKNIQYF

V gene: TRBV5-1
J gene: TRBJ2-3
clone size: many
D gene: TRBD2
CDR3 DNA: TGCGCCAGCAGTCTCGGCGCCTCGGGCGGGAGATACACAGATACGCAGTATTTT
CDR3 protein: CASSLGASGGRYTDTQYF

V gene: TRBV14
J gene: TRBJ2-1
clone size: many
D gene: -
CDR3 DNA: TGTGCCAGCAGCCCTTTGAGTAGGGGGGGCAATGAGCAGTTCTTC
CDR3 protein: CASSPLSRGGNEQFF

V gene: TRBV4-1
J gene: TRBJ2-5
clone size: few
D gene: TRBD1
CDR3 DNA: TGCGCCAGCAGCCAAGATCGGGACAGCTCTGGGGCTGGGACCCAGTACTTC
CDR3 protein: CASSQDRDSSGAGTQYF

V gene: TRBV27
J gene: TRBJ1-2
clone size: many
D gene: -
CDR3 DNA: TGTGCCAGCAGTTTCAACGGGGCTATTGGCTACACCTTC
CDR3 protein: CASSFNGAIGYTF

V gene: TRBV11-2
J gene: TRBJ2-5
clone size: many
D gene: TRBD2
CDR3 DNA: TGTGCCAGCAGCTCTGGGACTAGCGGGGGGGGGGTCCAAGAGACCCAGTACTTC
CDR3 protein: CASSSGTSGGGVQETQYF

V gene: TRBV3-1
J gene: TRBJ2-7
clone size: many
D gene: -
CDR3 DNA: TGTGCCAGCAGCCCAGAAAGTTTCGGCAGAACCTACGAGCAGTACTTC
CDR3 protein: CASSPESFGRTYEQYF

V gene: TRBV5-1
J gene: TRBJ2-7
clone size: many
D gene: -
CDR3 DNA: TGCGCCAGCAGCTTGGTACTTCGGAGCTCCTACGAGCAGTACTTC
CDR3 protein: CASSLVLRSSYEQYF

V gene: TRBV5-1
J gene: TRBJ1-4
clone size: many
D gene: -
CDR3 DNA: TGCGCCAGCAGCCCCTCGGGAGCGGGAGCCGAAAAACTGTTTTTT
CDR3 protein: CASSPSGAGAEKLFF

V gene: TRBV2
J gene: TRBJ2-3
clone size: many
D gene: -
CDR3 DNA: TGTGCCAGCAGTGGACAGGTCCCGCTCACAGATACGCAGTATTTT
CDR3 protein: CASSGQVPLTDTQYF

V gene: TRBV6-1
J gene: TRBJ1-5
clone size: -
D gene: -
CDR3 DNA: TGTGCCAGCAGTGAATTGTGGCTTGGGCAGCCCCAGCATTTT
CDR3 protein: CASSELWLGQPQHF

V gene: TRBV12-3/TRBV12-4
J gene: TRBJ2-5
clone size: many
D gene: -
CDR3 DNA: TGTGCCAGCAGTTTACCGCAGGGGCTCCAAGAGACCCAGTACTTC
CDR3 protein: CASSLPQGLQETQYF

V gene: TRBV4-1
J gene: TRBJ1-1
clone size: many
D gene: -
CDR3 DNA: TGCGCCAGCAGGCACGCACCGAGCTTAGGAGCTTTCTTT
CDR3 protein: CASRHAPSLGAFF

V gene: TRBV28
J gene: TRBJ1-5
clone size: many
D gene: TRBD1
CDR3 DNA: TGTGCCAGCCACAGGGGGGTTTATAGCAATCAGCCCCAGCATTTT
CDR3 protein: CASHRGVYSNQPQHF

V gene: TRBV5-1
J gene: TRBJ2-1
clone size: many
D gene: TRBD1
CDR3 DNA: TGCGCCAGCAGCTTTCGACAGGGCCCCTCCAATGAGCAGTTCTTC
CDR3 protein: CASSFRQGPSNEQFF

V gene: TRBV20-1
J gene: TRBJ1-6
clone size: medium-sized
D gene: TRBD1
CDR3 DNA: TGCAGTGCTAAAGGGAGGGGGCTCGAGAATTCACCCCTCCACTTT
CDR3 protein: CSAKGRGLENSPLHF

V gene: TRBV11-2
J gene: TRBJ1-1
clone size: many
D gene: -
CDR3 DNA: TGTGCCAGCAGCTTAGATGGTCAGTACACTGAAGCTTTCTTT
CDR3 protein: CASSLDGQYTEAFF

V gene: TRBV5-6
J gene: TRBJ2-1
clone size: -
D gene: -
CDR3 DNA: TGTGCCAGCAGCTTGGTTTCCAGATTCAATGAGCAGTTCTTC
CDR3 protein: CASSLVSRFNEQFF

V gene: TRBV20-1
J gene: TRBJ2-7
clone size: many
D gene: TRBD2
CDR3 DNA: TGCAGTGCTAGAGCCCCCGGGGGGGTGTACGAGCAGTACTTC
CDR3 protein: CSARAPGGVYEQYF

V gene: TRBV28
J gene: TRBJ1-1
clone size: many
D gene: -
CDR3 DNA: TGTGCCAGCAAGGGTCAGGGGCGGGTGGGCACTGAAGCTTTCTTT
CDR3 protein: CASKGQGRVGTEAFF

V gene: TRBV5-4
J gene: TRBJ2-4
clone size: few
D gene: -
CDR3 DNA: TGTGCCAGCAGCTCGAGTGACAGGGCCAAAAACATTCAGTACTTC
CDR3 protein: CASSSSDRAKNIQYF

V gene: TRBV5-4
J gene: TRBJ1-2
clone size: few
D gene: -
CDR3 DNA: TGTGCCAGCAGCACTACGGACTATGGCTACACCTTC
CDR3 protein: CASSTTDYGYTF

V gene: TRBV7-6
J gene: TRBJ2-5
clone size: few
D gene: TRBD2
CDR3 DNA: TGTGCCAGCAGCTTAATGGCTAGCGGGAATAAAGAGACCCAGTACTTC
CDR3 protein: CASSLMASGNKETQYF

V gene: TRBV20-1
J gene: TRBJ2-7
clone size: many
D gene: -
CDR3 DNA: TGCAGTGCCAACAGAAGGAACAGTTACGAGCAGTACTTC
CDR3 protein: CSANRRNSYEQYF

V gene: TRBV27
J gene: TRBJ2-7
clone size: many
D gene: -
CDR3 DNA: TGTGCCAGCAGTTTATCGATGGGCTTTACGCGCGGGGACTACGAGCAGTACTTC
CDR3 protein: CASSLSMGFTRGDYEQYF

V gene: TRBV10-3
J gene: TRBJ1-2
clone size: medium-sized
D gene: -
CDR3 DNA: TGTGCCACTGCCTCTGTGGGGCATGGCTACACCTTC
CDR3 protein: CATASVGHGYTF

V gene: TRBV5-6
J gene: TRBJ2-1
clone size: few
D gene: -
CDR3 DNA: TGTGCCAGCAGCTTGGTCCCGGCAGGCTCCTACAATGAGCAGTTCTTC
CDR3 protein: CASSLVPAGSYNEQFF

V gene: TRBV28
J gene: TRBJ2-1
clone size: many
D gene: -
CDR3 DNA: TGTGCCAGCACCCTAATAGGGTCAGGGGTTGTAAATGAGCAGTTCTTC
CDR3 protein: CASTLIGSGVVNEQFF

V gene: TRBV5-6
J gene: TRBJ1-1
clone size: -
D gene: -
CDR3 DNA: TGTGCCAGCGCTTGGGGGGTAGGGGACACTGAAGCTTTCTTT
CDR3 protein: CASAWGVGDTEAFF

V gene: TRBV5-6
J gene: TRBJ1-1
clone size: many
D gene: -
CDR3 DNA: TGTGCCAGCAGCTGGAGGCGGACTGAAGCTTTCTTT
CDR3 protein: CASSWRRTEAFF

V gene: TRBV20-1
J gene: TRBJ2-7
clone size: many
D gene: TRBD2
CDR3 DNA: TGCAGTGCTAGATCGCCGGGACTAGCGGGAGCCAAATCCTACGAGCAGTACTTC
CDR3 protein: CSARSPGLAGAKSYEQYF